The 22 T cell receptor beta chains below come from one sample, sequenced in a study of PD-L1 blockade in urothelial cancer. The protocol was immunoSEQ multiplex PCR, while the TCRdb copy is restricted to in-frame clones and leaves out a portion. The table records about 84,000 clones, about 81% of them present only once. Sequences were derived from PBMCs, sampled around atezolizumab (anti-PD-L1) treatment. These receptors came from a man aged 70 or older with urothelial cancer.

On this clone: The junction does not match germline at one end; this may be a read error. The rearrangement links TRBV7-9 to TRBJ2-7, with 7 bases aligning to TRBD1. Germline lookup yields CDR1 SEHNR and CDR2 FQNEAQ (reference sequence). The CDR3 length is 11 residues. CDR3 sequence: CASSIGTAKNF. Here the CDR3 DNA reads TGTGCCAGCAGCATCGGGACAGCCAAGAACTTC.

This clone has only a few counts. The chain combines TRBV5-8 with TRBJ2-4, with D possibly being TRBD1 (6 bases). CDR1 is SGHTS and CDR2 is YDEGEE in the germline V gene. This CDR3 contains 15 residues. V gave up 0 bases and J gave up 5 bases, with 12 bases separating them. The CDR3 here is CASSLEGGGENIQYF. The CDR3 DNA sequence: TGTGCCAGCAGCTTGGAAGGGGGTGGTGAAAACATTCAGTACTTC.

This chain joins TRBV6-6 and TRBJ1-1; D possibly corresponds to TRBD1 (5 bases). The CDR3 has 15 amino acids. In germline, CDR1 is MNHNY, CDR2 SVGAGI (reference sequence). Trimming stripped 0 bases from V and 1 base from J, with 9 bases between. As DNA, the CDR3 is TGTGCCAGCAGTTACTCGAACCAGGGGAACACTGAAGCTTTCTTT. Its protein is CASSYSNQGNTEAFF.

The chain employs TRBV5-1 and TRBJ1-1; TRBD1 aligns across 7 bases. CDR1 is SGHRS, CDR2 YFSETQ, per germline. J lost 3 bases, V lost 4 bases, and 6 bases had no gene match. The CDR3 sequence is 14 residues long. CDR3 loop: CASSLGGTDTEAFF. DNA of the CDR3: TGCGCCAGCAGCCTAGGGGGCACGGACACTGAAGCTTTCTTT. The variable domain in full, with the rest retrieved from reference TRBV5-1 and TRBJ1-1, is KAGVTQTPRYLIKTRGQQVTLSCSPISGHRSVSWYQQTPGQGLQFLFEYFSETQRNKGNFPGRFSGRQFSNSRSEMNVSTLELGDSALYLCASSLGGTDTEAFFGQGTRLTVV.

The chain uses TRBV14 and TRBJ2-1; TRBD1 matches 7 bases. Germline assignment: CDR1 SGHDN and CDR2 FVKESK. J lost 5 bases, V lost 0 bases, and 10 bases had no gene match. The CDR3 extends over 17 amino acids. This CDR3 is CASSQDRQGRQDNEQFF. CDR3 nucleotide sequence: TGTGCCAGCAGCCAAGATCGACAGGGACGGCAGGACAATGAGCAGTTCTTC.

V is TRBV11-3 and J is TRBJ2-7; TRBD2 matches 10 bases. The V segment lost 5 bases and the J segment 2 bases; nucleotides outside the gene matches: 9. The CDR3 is 16 amino acids. The germline V gene has CDR1 SGHNT and CDR2 YENEEA. CDR3 in DNA: TGTGCCAGCAGCACGTCCGGGACTAGCGCGGCCTACGAGCAGTACTTC. Its protein is CASSTSGTSAAYEQYF.

This chain uses TRBV5-1 with TRBJ2-7; TRBD2 is a possible D gene (6 bases). V was cut by 4 bases and J by 6 bases, with 26 bases left in between. This CDR3 region has 17 residues. Germline V gene data show CDR1 as SGHRS and CDR2 as YFSETQ. The CDR3 DNA sequence: TGCGCCAGCAGCGTTGGGGGGTTAAAAGGGGATCTCCCCGAGCAGTACTTC. This translates into CASSVGGLKGDLPEQYF.

This clone was observed once. The J gene is TRBJ2-3, the V gene TRBV19; the D is unclear. The germline V gene has CDR1 LNHDA and CDR2 SQIVND (reference sequence). Trimming took 5 bases from V and 6 from J, leaving 9 bases between them. The CDR3 extends over 12 amino acids. DNA of the CDR3: TGTGCCAGTAGTCAACTCGGGGATACGCAGTATTTT. It specifies CASSQLGDTQYF.

The V gene is TRBV5-1, the J gene TRBJ2-3, with 11 bases identical to TRBD2. The germline CDR1 and CDR2 sequences are SGHRS and YFSETQ. CDR3 length: 15 residues. V shed 4 bases, J shed 9 bases, and the junction held 10 bases outside the gene matches. As DNA, the CDR3 is TGCGCCAGCAGCCAAATAGCGGGGGGGCCGGACACGCAGTATTTT. Translated, it gives CASSQIAGGPDTQYF.

The CDR3 protein is CASSSGGSPPHEQYF. The CDR3 region has the DNA TGTGCCAGCAGCTCCGGGGGGAGCCCCCCCCACGAGCAGTACTTC. The chain is built from TRBV5-6 and TRBJ2-7, with TRBD2 matching 7 bases. With 3 bases clipped from V and 5 bases from J, the junction kept 11 bases outside the gene matches. Germline-derived CDR1 and CDR2 are SGHDT and YYEEEE. The CDR3 totals 15 residues.

The chain joins TRBV19 to TRBJ2-1, with D perhaps matching TRBD2 (6 bases). The CDR3 extends over 14 amino acids. Trimming removed 6 bases from V and 0 bases from J, with 9 bases in between. Germline V gene sequence: CDR1 LNHDA, CDR2 SQIVND (reference sequence). Here the CDR3 reads CASSGGNSYNEQFF. CDR3 bases: TGTGCCAGTAGCGGCGGGAACTCCTACAATGAGCAGTTCTTC.

The V gene is TRBV5-1, the J gene TRBJ2-1, with 8 bases aligning to TRBD1. Germline assignment: CDR1 SGHRS and CDR2 YFSETQ. V gave up 4 bases and J gave up 7 bases; unmatched junction bases: 7. The CDR3 totals 14 residues. The CDR3 reads CASSEGQVGNEQFF. Written as DNA, the CDR3 is TGCGCCAGCAGCGAGGGACAGGTAGGGAATGAGCAGTTCTTC. The variable domain in full, with the rest retrieved from reference TRBV5-1 and TRBJ2-1, is KAGVTQTPRYLIKTRGQQVTLSCSPISGHRSVSWYQQTPGQGLQFLFEYFSETQRNKGNFPGRFSGRQFSNSRSEMNVSTLELGDSALYLCASSEGQVGNEQFFGPGTRLTVL.

This clone was recorded once. The V call is TRBV11-1, the J call TRBJ1-2, with 9 bases identical to TRBD1. CDR1 is SGHAT and CDR2 is FQDESV in the germline V gene (reference sequence). The J segment lost 5 bases and the V segment lost 3 bases, leaving 13 bases of the junction unmatched. The CDR3 has 17 amino acids. The CDR3 nucleotides are TGTGCCAGCAGCTTGCCCTCAGACCGGGACAGGGCGTATGGCTACACCTTC. This encodes CASSLPSDRDRAYGYTF.

J is TRBJ2-1 and V is TRBV15, with 8 nucleotides matching TRBD1. The CDR3 extends over 15 amino acids. V shed 0 bases and J 10 bases; nucleotides not matched to a gene: 8. The germline gives CDR1 LNHNV, CDR2 YYDKDF (reference sequence). The CDR3 loop is CATSRDLAGGNEQFF. CDR3 sequence (DNA): TGTGCCACCAGCAGAGATCTGGCAGGGGGCAACGAGCAGTTCTTC.

This chain links TRBV7-2 with TRBJ2-1; the match to TRBD2 covers 10 bases. The length of the CDR3 is 14 residues. The V segment lost 8 bases and the J segment 7 bases; nucleotides outside the gene matches: 8. Germline V lookup: CDR1 SGHTA, CDR2 FQGNSA. In DNA, the CDR3 is TGTGCCAGCGGACTAGCGGACAGGAGGAATGAGCAGTTCTTC. Its protein product is CASGLADRRNEQFF.

This sequence joins TRBV2 and TRBJ1-5, with D hard to call. The CDR3 runs 15 residues. V was shortened by 2 bases and J by 7 bases, with 15 bases between the two germline ends. Germline assignment: CDR1 SNHLY and CDR2 FYNNEI. CDR3 sequence: CASSESDWQGQPQHF. The CDR3 DNA follows: TGTGCCAGCAGTGAAAGTGACTGGCAAGGCCAGCCCCAGCATTTT.

The chain employs TRBV27 and TRBJ1-2; 9 positions match TRBD1. The V and J ends lost 6 bases and 6 bases, in that order; junction bases with no gene match: 5. Germline V gene sequence: CDR1 MNHEY, CDR2 SMNVEV (reference sequence). The CDR3 totals 13 residues. CDR3 in DNA: TGTGCCAGCAGCCCGGGACAGGGAAATGGCTACACCTTC. Amino acid sequence: CASSPGQGNGYTF.

V and J are TRBV11-3 and TRBJ1-5; no clear D gene. V dropped 6 bases and J dropped 7 bases, with 13 bases sitting between them. Germline CDR1 is SGHNT and CDR2 is YENEEA. The CDR3 runs to 13 residues. The CDR3 DNA sequence: TGTGCCAGCAGTAGTAAGGTCGGGCAGCCCCAGCATTTT. Amino acid sequence: CASSSKVGQPQHF.

The chain employs TRBV11-2 and TRBJ1-5, with 9 bases aligning to TRBD1. The length of the CDR3 is 15 residues. V lost 5 bases and J lost 2; bases outside the gene matches: 4. Germline CDR1 and CDR2: SGHAT and FQNNGV. CDR3 bases: TGTGCCAGCAGCCGGGGACAGGGCGGCAATCAGCCCCAGCATTTT. It encodes CASSRGQGGNQPQHF.

This clone was picked up a small number of times. The chain employs TRBV6-1 and TRBJ1-2; D is possibly TRBD1 (5 bases). Germline loops: CDR1 MNHNS, CDR2 SASEGT. The V end was cut by 4 bases, the J end by 3 bases, with 12 bases between. The CDR3 covers 14 residues. CDR3 DNA: TGTGCCAGCAGTGCCAACCGGGGGGACTATGGCTACACCTTC. Protein sequence: CASSANRGDYGYTF.

V is TRBV27 and J is TRBJ1-3; weak D call: TRBD1 (6 bases). Trimming pared 6 bases from V and 11 bases from J, leaving 17 bases between. This CDR3 contains 13 residues. Germline CDR1 is MNHEY and CDR2 is SMNVEV (reference sequence). CDR3 loop: CASRPHSGVAIYF. CDR3 sequence (DNA): TGTGCCAGCAGGCCTCATTCAGGGGTGGCCATATATTTT.

The genes are TRBV11-3 and TRBJ2-1; 8 nucleotides match TRBD2. Trimming at V came to 2 bases and at J to 9 bases, leaving 0 bases not matched to a gene. The CDR3 is made up of 12 amino acids. Per germline, CDR1 SGHNT and CDR2 YENEEA. The CDR3 region has the DNA TGTGCCAGCAGCTTACGGGGGGGTGAGCAGTTCTTC. As protein: CASSLRGGEQFF.